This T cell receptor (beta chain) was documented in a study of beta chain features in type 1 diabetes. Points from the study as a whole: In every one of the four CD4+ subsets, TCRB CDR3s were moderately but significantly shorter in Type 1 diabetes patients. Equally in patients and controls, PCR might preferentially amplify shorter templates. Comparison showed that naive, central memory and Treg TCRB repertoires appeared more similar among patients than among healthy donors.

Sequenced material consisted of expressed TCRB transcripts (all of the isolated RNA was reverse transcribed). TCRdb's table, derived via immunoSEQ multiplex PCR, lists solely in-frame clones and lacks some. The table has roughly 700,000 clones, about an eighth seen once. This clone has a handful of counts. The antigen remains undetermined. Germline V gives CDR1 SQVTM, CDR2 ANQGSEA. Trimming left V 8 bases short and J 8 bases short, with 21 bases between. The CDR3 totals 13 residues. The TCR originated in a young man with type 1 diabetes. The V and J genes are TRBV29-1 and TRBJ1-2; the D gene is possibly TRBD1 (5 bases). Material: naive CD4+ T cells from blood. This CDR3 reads CSHQPQGVGGYTF. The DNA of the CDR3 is TGCAGCCACCAACCCCAGGGTGTAGGAGGCTACACCTTC.